The 30 T cell receptor beta chains below were found in one sample sequenced in a study of vaccination and CD4 T cells after COVID-19. Using its own MiXCR run on the PCR reads, TCRdb lists one record per CDR3 protein. The data show some 33,000 distinct CDR3 sequences, around 35% seen once. Time point given: late sampling 161 to 241 days after vaccination in a few convalescent patients. The material was CD4+ T cells from blood, obtained about 7 months after SARS-CoV-2 vaccination. These receptors originate from a human donor who had recovered from COVID-19.

This clonotype appeared once. V is TRBV2 and J is TRBJ1-1; D ambiguous. This CDR3 spans 11 amino acids. Trimming removed 4 bases at V and 8 bases at J, with 8 bases between. Germline V gene sequence: CDR1 SNHLY, CDR2 FYNNEI. The CDR3 sequence is CASSGVWEAFF. CDR3 coding DNA: TGTGCCAGCAGTGGGGTGTGGGAAGCTTTCTTT.

The chain links TRBV28 to TRBJ2-3; 12 bases map to TRBD2. J was trimmed by 3 bases and V by 6 bases; bases with no gene match: 4. This CDR3 comprises 15 residues. Germline CDR1 MDHEN, CDR2 SYDVKM. The CDR3 here is CASSSSGRGTDTQYF. For the CDR3, the DNA is TGTGCCAGCAGCTCTAGCGGGAGGGGGACAGATACGCAGTATTTT. The full variable domain, rest sourced from reference TRBV28 and TRBJ2-3, is DVKVTQSSRYLVKRTGEKVFLECVQDMDHENMFWYRQDPGLGLRLIYFSYDVKMKEKGDIPEGYSVSREKKERFSLILESASTNQTSMYLCASSSSGRGTDTQYFGPGTRLTVL.

The V gene is TRBV7-2, the J gene TRBJ2-4; the D gene is possibly TRBD1 (7 bases). From germline, CDR1 is SGHTA and CDR2 FQGNSA. Deletions cut 6 bases from V and 7 bases from J, with 19 bases between. The CDR3 is made up of 15 amino acids. The CDR3 here is CASRTGTPGGNIQYF. Written as DNA, the CDR3 is TGTGCCAGCAGGACTGGGACGCCAGGGGGGAACATTCAGTACTTC. The full variable domain, completed using reference TRBV7-2 and TRBJ2-4, is GAGVSQSPSNKVTEKGKDVELRCDPISGHTALYWYRQSLGQGLEFLIYFQGNSAPDKSGLPSDRFSAERTGGSVSTLTIQRTQQEDSAVYLCASRTGTPGGNIQYFGAGTRLSVL.

This clonotype was detected a few times. The rearrangement uses TRBV6-5 and TRBJ2-3; D gene uncertain. Per the germline V gene, CDR1 is MNHEY and CDR2 is SVGAGI. The CDR3 sequence is 11 residues long. Trimming stripped 4 bases from V and 5 bases from J, with 4 bases between. The CDR3 DNA sequence: TGTGCCAGCAGTTGGTTAGATACGCAGTATTTT. Its translation: CASSWLDTQYF.

J is TRBJ2-7 and V is TRBV2, with no clear D. CDR3 size: 14 residues. V was cut by 5 bases and J by 2 bases, with 13 bases left in between. Per germline, CDR1 SNHLY and CDR2 FYNNEI. The CDR3 loop reads CASSSPGPPYEQYF. The DNA for the CDR3 is TGTGCCAGCAGTAGTCCGGGTCCGCCCTACGAGCAGTACTTC.

This chain uses TRBV23-1 with TRBJ2-1; D unresolved. TRBV23-1 is an ORF for which the function is uncertain. The CDR3 spans 14 residues. Trimming took off 9 bases at V and 4 bases at J, with 16 bases between the two ends. The CDR3 region has the DNA TGCGCCAGAAAGTCGCCGGGCCAATACAATGAGCAGTTCTTC. Protein: CARKSPGQYNEQFF.

The chain is built from TRBV20-1 and TRBJ2-3, with D maybe TRBD1 (6 bases). CDR3 length: 16 residues. V was clipped by 6 bases and J by 4 bases, with 23 bases between them. The V gene's germline CDR1 is DFQATT and CDR2 SNEGSKA (reference sequence). As DNA, the CDR3 is TGCAGTGCCCAAACCAGGGGAGTTTGGTGGGCAGATACGCAGTATTTT. Its protein is CSAQTRGVWWADTQYF.

Only one count was recorded for this clonotype. This sequence joins TRBV19 and TRBJ2-3; D perhaps matches TRBD2 (6 bases). The CDR3 length is 14 residues. Trimming removed 3 bases at V and 3 bases at J, with 10 bases between. The V gene's germline CDR1 is LNHDA and CDR2 SQIVND (reference sequence). The CDR3 loop is CASSIMGGTDTQYF. CDR3 DNA sequence: TGTGCCAGTAGTATCATGGGGGGAACAGATACGCAGTATTTT.

This chain connects TRBV7-9 to TRBJ2-6; the D is unclear. With 4 bases removed from V and 1 base from J, the gap between germline ends came to 17 bases. This CDR3 is built from 18 residues. CDR1 and CDR2 (germline): SEHNR, FQNEAQ (reference sequence). Here the CDR3 DNA reads TGTGCCAGCAGCTCATCGGTCCAAATGAGGTCTGGGGCCAACGTCCTGACTTTC. Its protein is CASSSSVQMRSGANVLTF.

V gene TRBV7-2 combines with J gene TRBJ2-7, with a weak D call TRBD2 (6 bases). This CDR3 comprises 14 residues. V was shortened by 0 bases and J by 2 bases, with 8 bases between the two germline ends. Germline lookup yields CDR1 SGHTA and CDR2 FQGNSA. CDR3 bases: TGTGCCAGCAGCTTAGCGGGAGGTCCCTACGAGCAGTACTTC. Translation gives CASSLAGGPYEQYF.

CDR3 bases: TGTGCCAGCACCTTGACAGGGGGCACTAACTATGGCTACACCTTC. This codes for CASTLTGGTNYGYTF. V gene TRBV28 combines with J gene TRBJ1-2; 10 bases line up with TRBD1. Looked up from germline, CDR1 is MDHEN and CDR2 is SYDVKM. The ends lost 7 bases at V and 0 bases at J; junction bases unmatched: 5. CDR3 length: 15 residues.

The chain links TRBV7-9 to TRBJ2-7; D is possibly TRBD1 (6 bases). V gave up 5 bases and J gave up 4 bases, with 15 bases separating them. The CDR3 consists of 14 residues. Germline CDR1 is SEHNR and CDR2 is FQNEAQ (reference sequence). The CDR3 DNA follows: TGTGCCAGCAGCCCGCCGGCAGGGGATTACGAGCAGTACTTC. Protein product: CASSPPAGDYEQYF.

This sequence joins TRBV19 and TRBJ2-3; tentative D call: TRBD1 (6 bases). Germline values: CDR1 LNHDA, CDR2 SQIVND (reference sequence). The CDR3 is 13 residues long. CDR3 sequence: CASGTSSTDTQYF. The CDR3 bases are TGTGCTTCCGGGACATCTAGCACAGATACGCAGTATTTT.

This clonotype was recorded a few times. This sequence joins TRBV15 and TRBJ1-5; 7 nucleotides agree with TRBD1. The trim removed 6 bases at V and 1 base at J, leaving 12 bases unmatched. The CDR3 has 17 residues. Per germline, CDR1 LNHNV and CDR2 YYDKDF (reference sequence). CDR3 nucleotide sequence: TGTGCCACCAGATTATCTCCAGGGGGGGGAAGCAATCAGCCCCAGCATTTT. It is translated as CATRLSPGGGSNQPQHF.

This chain links TRBV7-6 with TRBJ2-7, with TRBD2 matching over 7 bases. V trimming: 5 bases; J trimming: 5 bases; junction bases outside the gene matches: 9. This CDR3 spans 14 amino acids. The germline V gene has CDR1 SGHVS and CDR2 FNYEAQ. The CDR3 nucleotides are TGTGCCAGCAGCCGGGGAGGGCCAATCGACGAGCAGTACTTC. Its translation is CASSRGGPIDEQYF.

The chain carries TRBV15 and TRBJ2-7; 9 bases match TRBD2. Germline-derived CDR1 and CDR2 are LNHNV and YYDKDF (reference sequence). CDR3 size: 16 residues. V gave up 3 bases and J gave up 0 bases; unmatched junction bases: 6. The CDR3 protein is CATSSGSGGPSYEQYF. The DNA of the CDR3 is TGTGCCACCAGCAGTGGTAGCGGGGGACCCTCCTACGAGCAGTACTTC.

The V call is TRBV18, the J call TRBJ1-1, with no clear D. V was clipped by 1 base and J by 0 bases, with 6 bases between them. The CDR3 consists of 14 residues. Per germline, CDR1 KGHSH and CDR2 LQKENI. The DNA of the CDR3 is TGTGCCAGCTCACCACAGGGAATGAACACTGAAGCTTTCTTT. It codes for CASSPQGMNTEAFF.

The chain joins TRBV7-9 to TRBJ1-5; D not certain. Germline V gene lookup returns CDR1 SEHNR and CDR2 FQNEAQ (reference sequence). The CDR3 loop spans 16 amino acids. Trimming shortened V by 3 bases and J by 0 bases, and 12 bases separated the two germline ends. The CDR3 DNA sequence: TGTGCCAGCAGCTTGGCCAGCGAACCTAGCAATCAGCCCCAGCATTTT. Translated: CASSLASEPSNQPQHF. Supplemented by reference TRBV7-9 and TRBJ1-5, the full variable domain reads DTGVSQNPRHKITKRGQNVTFRCDPISEHNRLYWYRQTLGQGPEFLTYFQNEAQLEKSRLLSDRFSAERPKGSFSTLEIQRTEQGDSAMYLCASSLASEPSNQPQHFGDGTRLSIL.

This chain uses TRBV19 with TRBJ1-1; D is unresolved. This CDR3 has 9 residues. CDR1 and CDR2 from the germline V gene are LNHDA and SQIVND (reference sequence). The ends were cut back, 10 bases at V and 8 bases at J, with 8 bases in the middle. As DNA, the CDR3 is TGTGCCACGGAACAGGAAGCTTTCTTT. Translation: CATEQEAFF.

This clonotype is medium-sized by share. The chain carries TRBV6-1 and TRBJ1-6, with 11 bases lining up with TRBD1. The CDR3 length is 17 residues. CDR1 and CDR2 from the germline V gene are MNHNS and SASEGT. Trimming cost V 5 bases and J 8 bases; bases outside gene matches: 11. The CDR3 spells CASSSPPGQGAYSPLHF. CDR3 bases: TGTGCCAGCAGTAGCCCCCCCGGACAGGGGGCTTATTCACCCCTCCACTTT.

The CDR3, as DNA: TGTGCCAGCAGGGAAACCTCAGGGGGGGGCACTGAAGCTTTCTTT. Translating it yields CASRETSGGGTEAFF. The rearrangement uses TRBV28 and TRBJ1-1; 7 positions match TRBD1. CDR1 and CDR2 (germline): MDHEN, SYDVKM. V lost 6 bases, J lost 4 bases, and 11 bases stayed unmatched. The CDR3 totals 15 residues.

The rearrangement joins TRBV20-1 to TRBJ2-7, with TRBD1 identical over 8 bases. Looked up from germline, CDR1 is DFQATT and CDR2 is SNEGSKA (reference sequence). With V trimmed by 7 bases and J by 7 bases, 15 bases remained unmatched. This CDR3 has 14 amino acids. CDR3: CSVGSQGAHWEQYF. DNA of the CDR3: TGCAGTGTTGGGTCGCAGGGGGCCCACTGGGAGCAGTACTTC.

Here the CDR3 DNA reads TGTGCCAGCAGCTTAGTTCGGGGGGAGACCCAGTACTTC. Protein: CASSLVRGETQYF. This chain joins TRBV7-6 and TRBJ2-5; tentatively, D is TRBD2 (6 bases). There are 13 residues in the CDR3. Per germline, CDR1 SGHVS and CDR2 FNYEAQ. V was cut by 1 base and J by 5 bases, with 8 bases left in between.

V and J are TRBV6-2 or TRBV6-3 and TRBJ2-1; TRBD2 might be the D (5 bases). Between the trimmed V and J ends, which lost 2 bases and 7 bases, there was a span of 6 bases. The CDR3 sequence is 12 residues long. CDR1 is MNHEY, CDR2 SVGEGT, per germline. The CDR3: CASSYGRNEQFF. CDR3 DNA: TGTGCCAGCAGTTACGGGAGAAATGAGCAGTTCTTC.

This sequence joins TRBV7-2 and TRBJ2-1; D remains ambiguous. The germline V gene has CDR1 SGHTA and CDR2 FQGNSA. Trimming took 5 bases from V and 9 from J, leaving 17 bases between them. The CDR3 sequence is 14 residues long. CDR3 loop: CASSQTDSSVEQFF. The CDR3 nucleotides read TGTGCCAGCAGCCAGACGGATTCCTCGGTTGAGCAGTTCTTC. The full variable domain, completed using reference TRBV7-2 and TRBJ2-1, is GAGVSQSPSNKVTEKGKDVELRCDPISGHTALYWYRQSLGQGLEFLIYFQGNSAPDKSGLPSDRFSAERTGGSVSTLTIQRTQQEDSAVYLCASSQTDSSVEQFFGPGTRLTVL.

The DNA of the CDR3 is TGCAGCGTTGAGAGCCGTGGCAGGGAAGAGACCCAGTACTTC. Protein product: CSVESRGREETQYF. The chain joins TRBV29-1 to TRBJ2-5; perhaps TRBD1 as D (5 bases). The CDR3 extends over 14 amino acids. Germline V lookup: CDR1 SQVTM, CDR2 ANQGSEA. Deletions cut 3 bases from V and 3 bases from J, with 14 bases between.

This clonotype showed up just a few times. This chain joins TRBV7-2 and TRBJ2-7; 7 positions match TRBD1. The CDR3 is 15 amino acids. The V segment lost 0 bases and the J segment 3 bases; nucleotides outside the gene matches: 5. From germline, CDR1 is SGHTA and CDR2 FQGNSA. CDR3 sequence (DNA): TGTGCCAGCAGCTTAGCTCGACAGGGCTTCTACGAGCAGTACTTC. Encoded protein: CASSLARQGFYEQYF.

This chain links TRBV6-1 with TRBJ2-7; TRBD2 is a possible D gene (7 bases). The CDR3 contains 15 residues. In germline, CDR1 is MNHNS, CDR2 SASEGT. V lost 3 bases to trimming and J lost 4 bases, with 16 bases between them. CDR3 DNA sequence: TGTGCCAGCAGTGACCGTGGGGGGGCTACTTACGAGCAGTACTTC. Amino acids: CASSDRGGATYEQYF.

The chain is built from TRBV5-5 and TRBJ1-1, with 7 bases that match TRBD1. Germline loops: CDR1 SGHKS, CDR2 YYEKEE (reference sequence). The CDR3 consists of 16 residues. V lost 4 bases, J lost 6 bases, and 15 bases stayed unmatched. The CDR3 sequence: CASSGRYRGGFAEAFF. The DNA of the CDR3 is TGTGCCAGCAGCGGAAGATACAGGGGAGGGTTCGCTGAAGCTTTCTTT.

V and J are TRBV7-2 and TRBJ1-1, with a weak D call TRBD1 (5 bases). V was cut by 1 base and J by 5 bases, with 17 bases left in between. The CDR3 loop spans 16 amino acids. CDR1 is SGHTA and CDR2 is FQGNSA in the germline V gene. The CDR3: CASSLGFRGVWTEAFF. The CDR3 DNA sequence: TGTGCCAGCAGCTTAGGATTTAGGGGTGTATGGACTGAAGCTTTCTTT. The complete variable domain, with remaining parts taken from reference TRBV7-2 and TRBJ1-1, reads GAGVSQSPSNKVTEKGKDVELRCDPISGHTALYWYRQSLGQGLEFLIYFQGNSAPDKSGLPSDRFSAERTGGSVSTLTIQRTQQEDSAVYLCASSLGFRGVWTEAFFGQGTRLTVV.